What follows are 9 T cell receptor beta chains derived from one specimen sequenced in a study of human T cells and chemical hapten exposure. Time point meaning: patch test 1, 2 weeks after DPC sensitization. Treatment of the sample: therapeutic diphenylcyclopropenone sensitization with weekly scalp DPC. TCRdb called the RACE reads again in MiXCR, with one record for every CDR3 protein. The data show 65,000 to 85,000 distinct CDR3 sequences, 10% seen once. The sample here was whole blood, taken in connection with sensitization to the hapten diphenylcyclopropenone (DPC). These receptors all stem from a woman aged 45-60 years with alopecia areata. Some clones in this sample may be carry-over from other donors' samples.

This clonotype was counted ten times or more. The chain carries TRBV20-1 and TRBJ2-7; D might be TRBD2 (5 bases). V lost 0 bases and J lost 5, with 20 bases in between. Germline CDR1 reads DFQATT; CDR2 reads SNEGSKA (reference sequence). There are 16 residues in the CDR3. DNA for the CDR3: TGCAGTGCTAGAGATACTTCGGTAGCGAGCGGCCACGAGCAGTACTTC. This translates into CSARDTSVASGHEQYF.

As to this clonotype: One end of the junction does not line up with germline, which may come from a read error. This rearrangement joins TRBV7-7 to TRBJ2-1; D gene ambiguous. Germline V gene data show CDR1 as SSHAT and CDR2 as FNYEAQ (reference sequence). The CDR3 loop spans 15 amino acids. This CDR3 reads CASSLGSSTYNEQFF. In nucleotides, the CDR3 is TGTGCTAGCAGCTTAGGCTCTTCAACCTACAATGAGCAGTTCTTC.

CDR3 nucleotides: TGCGCCAGCAGCTCCATGACTAGCTCCGGCACAGATACGCAGTATTTT. This gives the protein CASSSMTSSGTDTQYF. The chain carries TRBV5-1 and TRBJ2-3, with 7 bases matching TRBD2. CDR3 size: 16 residues. V shed 3 bases and J 1 base; nucleotides not matched to a gene: 8. CDR1 and CDR2 from the germline V gene are SGHRS and YFSETQ. The complete variable domain, with remaining parts taken from reference TRBV5-1 and TRBJ2-3, reads KAGVTQTPRYLIKTRGQQVTLSCSPISGHRSVSWYQQTPGQGLQFLFEYFSETQRNKGNFPGRFSGRQFSNSRSEMNVSTLELGDSALYLCASSSMTSSGTDTQYFGPGTRLTVL.

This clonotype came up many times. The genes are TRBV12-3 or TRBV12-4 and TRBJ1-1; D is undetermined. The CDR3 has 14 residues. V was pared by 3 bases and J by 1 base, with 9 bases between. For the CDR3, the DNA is TGTGCCAGCAGTTTGAGAGGGCCGAACACTGAAGCTTTCTTT. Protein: CASSLRGPNTEAFF.

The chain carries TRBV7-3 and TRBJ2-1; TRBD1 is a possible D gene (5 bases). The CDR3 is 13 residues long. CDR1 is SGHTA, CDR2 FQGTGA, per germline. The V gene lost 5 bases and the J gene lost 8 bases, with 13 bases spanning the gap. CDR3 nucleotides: TGTGCCAGCAGCCCCGCAGGGTTGGATGAGCAGTTCTTC. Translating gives CASSPAGLDEQFF.

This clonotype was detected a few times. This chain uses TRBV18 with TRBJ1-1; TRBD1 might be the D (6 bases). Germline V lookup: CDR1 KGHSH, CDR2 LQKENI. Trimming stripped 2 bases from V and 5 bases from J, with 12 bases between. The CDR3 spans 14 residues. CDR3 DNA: TGTGCCAGCTCACCATCGGGGGGCGCGACTGAAGCTTTCTTT. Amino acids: CASSPSGGATEAFF.

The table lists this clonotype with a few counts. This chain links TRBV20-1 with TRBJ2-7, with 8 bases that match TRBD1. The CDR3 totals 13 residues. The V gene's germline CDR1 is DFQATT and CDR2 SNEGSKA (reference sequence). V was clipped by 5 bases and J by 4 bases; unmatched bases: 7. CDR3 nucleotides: TGCAGTGCTCAGGGGGCCACGACGTACGAGCAGTACTTC. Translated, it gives CSAQGATTYEQYF.

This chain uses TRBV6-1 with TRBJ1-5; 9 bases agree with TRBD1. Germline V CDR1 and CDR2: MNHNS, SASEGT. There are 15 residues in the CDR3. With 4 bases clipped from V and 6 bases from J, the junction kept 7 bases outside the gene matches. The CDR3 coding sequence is TGTGCCAGCAGTGTTTCGACAGGGGGTACTCAGCCCCAGCATTTT. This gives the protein CASSVSTGGTQPQHF.

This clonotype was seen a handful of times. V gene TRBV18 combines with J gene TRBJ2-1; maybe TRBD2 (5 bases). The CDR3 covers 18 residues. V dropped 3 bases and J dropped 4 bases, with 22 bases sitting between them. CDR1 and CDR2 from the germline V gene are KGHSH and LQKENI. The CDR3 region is CASSPYPPSGVKYNEQFF. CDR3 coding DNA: TGTGCCAGCTCACCCTACCCCCCAAGCGGAGTAAAGTACAATGAGCAGTTCTTC. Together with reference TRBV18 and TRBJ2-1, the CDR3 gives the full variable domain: NAGVMQNPRHLVRRRGQEARLRCSPMKGHSHVYWYRQLPEEGLKFMVYLQKENIIDESGMPKERFSAEFPKEGPSILRIQQVVRGDSAAYFCASSPYPPSGVKYNEQFFGPGTRLTVL.